This T cell receptor beta chain was captured in a study of Graves' ophthalmopathy and Graves' hyperthyroidism. In its sample, this clonotype was seen many times. What it recognizes is unknown. An end of the junction does not agree with germline; a read error may underlie this. Study-level findings and limits: Cross-validated, the 13-signature model showed 87.88%/81.08% sensitivity/specificity, and 80%/75% in the test set.

Physicians reached a diagnosis by relying on clinical symptoms, serum thyroxine, TRAb, thyroid ultrasound and orbital computed tomography. This CDR3 spans 15 amino acids. Germline V gene data show CDR1 as SGHAT and CDR2 as FQNNGV. TCR beta CDR3 amplification used RNA transcripts. Amplification began with first-round RT-PCR using HTBI primers, then second-round multiplex PCR was performed. TCRdb reanalysed the multiplex PCR reads using MiXCR and keeps one entry per CDR3 protein. The sample has 40,000 to 50,000 distinct CDR3 sequences, over 40% seen once; the top ten hold 20% to 25%. The receptor comes from an adult man with Graves' ophthalmopathy. The chain combines TRBV11-2 with TRBJ2-7; 7 bases are a match to TRBD2. The specimen sequenced was peripheral blood. The CDR3 DNA follows: TGTGCCAGCAGCATAGTTGGGTGGGGAGGGTACGGGCAGTACTTC. Translation gives CASSIVGWGGYGQYF.